Shown below are 28 T cell receptor beta chains from a single sample sequenced in a study of blood T cell repertoires in COVID-19. Sequenced by immunoSEQ multiplex PCR; TCRdb stores in-frame clones only, minus some. This table holds tens of thousands of clones, approximately 90% found once. Sequences were obtained from peripheral blood. Receptors originate from a human donor with active COVID-19. The donor label of this sample is uncertain.

This chain connects TRBV7-2 to TRBJ1-2, with 7 positions matching TRBD1. V lost 5 bases to trimming and J lost 7 bases; unmatched junction nucleotides: 13. Germline-derived CDR1 and CDR2 are SGHTA and FQGNSA. CDR3 length: 15 amino acids. The CDR3 sequence is CASSGPGQWQLGYTF. DNA for the CDR3: TGTGCCAGCAGCGGGCCGGGACAGTGGCAACTTGGCTACACCTTC.

The rearrangement links TRBV11-2 to TRBJ1-1; possible D gene TRBD1, 6 bases. The CDR3 contains 14 residues. Trimming removed 5 bases from V and 4 bases from J, with 14 bases in between. CDR1 is SGHAT and CDR2 is FQNNGV in the germline V gene. The CDR3 loop reads CASSLFTGSTEAFF. DNA for the CDR3: TGTGCCAGCAGCCTATTTACAGGGAGCACTGAAGCTTTCTTT.

The sample holds one count of this clone. The V gene is TRBV6-2 or TRBV6-3, the J gene TRBJ2-2; 7 bases are a match to TRBD2. The CDR3 is made up of 15 amino acids. Germline V gene data show CDR1 as MNHEY and CDR2 as SVGEGT. V was clipped by 2 bases and J by 5 bases; unmatched bases: 5. This CDR3 reads CASSYLPGRTGELFF. The CDR3 DNA follows: TGTGCCAGCAGTTACCTTCCCGGGAGGACCGGGGAGCTGTTTTTT.

In this sample, this clone turned up once. The V gene is TRBV5-6, the J gene TRBJ2-3; 10 positions agree with TRBD2. CDR1 and CDR2 from the germline V gene are SGHDT and YYEEEE. V was pared by 5 bases and J by 2 bases, with 8 bases of the junction left unmatched. The CDR3 has 16 residues. The CDR3 is CASRNQAGGITDTQYF. The CDR3 nucleotides are TGTGCCAGCAGGAATCAAGCGGGGGGGATCACAGATACGCAGTATTTT.

The chain has TRBV5-1 and TRBJ2-6; 9 bases align to TRBD1. With 4 bases clipped from V and 4 bases from J, the junction kept 6 bases outside the gene matches. Germline V lookup: CDR1 SGHRS, CDR2 YFSETQ. There are 16 residues in the CDR3. The CDR3 sequence: CASSGGTGPGANVLTF. Here the CDR3 DNA reads TGCGCCAGCAGCGGGGGGACAGGGCCAGGGGCCAACGTCCTGACTTTC.

The V gene is TRBV12-3 or TRBV12-4, the J gene TRBJ2-5; D uncertain. The CDR3 consists of 13 residues. Trimming removed 3 bases from V and 4 bases from J, with 9 bases in between. CDR3 sequence (DNA): TGTGCCAGCAGTTTCCTCAGGCGAGAGACCCAGTACTTC. Its protein is CASSFLRRETQYF.

V is TRBV4-1 and J is TRBJ1-4; D might be TRBD1 (5 bases). The CDR3 covers 17 residues. Trimming cost V 0 bases and J 8 bases, with 19 bases left between them. In germline, CDR1 is MGHRA, CDR2 YSYEKL. CDR3 amino acids: CASSQDGRRGFGEKLFF. The CDR3 nucleotides are TGCGCCAGCAGCCAAGATGGCCGGAGGGGCTTTGGAGAAAAACTGTTTTTT.

The rearrangement links TRBV9 to TRBJ2-1, with 10 bases fitting TRBD1. The CDR3 consists of 14 residues. Germline V gene lookup returns CDR1 SGDLS and CDR2 YYNGEE. Losses at the gene ends were 3 bases for V and 7 bases for J; bases not matched to a gene: 4. CDR3 in DNA: TGTGCCAGCAGCGCGGGACAGGGGAAAAATGAGCAGTTCTTC. As protein: CASSAGQGKNEQFF.

The CDR3, as DNA: TGTGCCAGCACCCGACCGGGACAGGATGAAAAACTGTTTTTT. Protein: CASTRPGQDEKLFF. V usage is TRBV28 and J usage is TRBJ1-4; 8 bases map to TRBD1. The CDR3 totals 14 residues. J lost 6 bases, V lost 7 bases, and 7 bases had no gene match. The germline gives CDR1 MDHEN, CDR2 SYDVKM.

The genes are TRBV2 and TRBJ1-2, with TRBD1 matching over 11 bases. The germline V gene encodes CDR1 SNHLY and CDR2 FYNNEI. With 6 bases clipped from V and 0 bases from J, the junction kept 6 bases outside the gene matches. The length of the CDR3 is 16 residues. CDR3 region: CASRRTGGVANYGYTF. DNA of the CDR3: TGTGCCAGCAGACGGACAGGGGGCGTAGCTAACTATGGCTACACCTTC.

V gene TRBV5-1 combines with J gene TRBJ2-1; D gene uncertain. Germline V gives CDR1 SGHRS, CDR2 YFSETQ. V lost 1 base to trimming and J lost 0 bases, with 8 bases between them. The length of the CDR3 is 15 residues. CDR3 sequence: CASSLQRSSYNEQFF. DNA for the CDR3: TGCGCCAGCAGCTTGCAAAGGAGCTCCTACAATGAGCAGTTCTTC. Filled out from reference TRBV5-1 and TRBJ2-1, the complete variable domain reads KAGVTQTPRYLIKTRGQQVTLSCSPISGHRSVSWYQQTPGQGLQFLFEYFSETQRNKGNFPGRFSGRQFSNSRSEMNVSTLELGDSALYLCASSLQRSSYNEQFFGPGTRLTVL.

This clone has only one observation. V gene TRBV19 combines with J gene TRBJ2-1, with 8 bases identical to TRBD2. Germline CDR1 LNHDA, CDR2 SQIVND (reference sequence). V gave up 5 bases and J gave up 5 bases; unmatched junction bases: 5. The CDR3 sequence is 14 residues long. CDR3 nucleotide sequence: TGTGCCAGTAGTCAACTAGCGGATCACAATGAGCAGTTCTTC. Amino acid sequence: CASSQLADHNEQFF.

The chain employs TRBV28 and TRBJ1-5, with D maybe TRBD1 (5 bases). Deletions cut 2 bases from V and 4 bases from J, with 12 bases between. This CDR3 region has 15 residues. Germline V lookup: CDR1 MDHEN, CDR2 SYDVKM. For the CDR3, the DNA is TGTGCCAGCAGTTTACCTGGGGCCGATAATCAGCCCCAGCATTTT. Protein product: CASSLPGADNQPQHF.

The CDR3 DNA reads TGTGCCAGTAGTATTAGCCTAGCGGAAGAGACCCAGTACTTC. The encoded protein is CASSISLAEETQYF. The gene calls are TRBV19 and TRBJ2-5, with 7 bases matching TRBD2. The ends lost 3 bases at V and 3 bases at J; junction bases unmatched: 4. CDR1 and CDR2 (germline): LNHDA, SQIVND (reference sequence). The CDR3 extends over 14 amino acids.

The J gene is TRBJ1-2, the V gene TRBV6-5; 9 bases line up with TRBD1. Germline lookup yields CDR1 MNHEY and CDR2 SVGAGI. The CDR3 extends over 14 amino acids. J gave up 6 bases and V 7 bases, and 9 bases lay outside the gene matches. The DNA of the CDR3 is TGTGCCAGCAATAGCCGGACAGGGGACCATGGCTACACCTTC. This encodes CASNSRTGDHGYTF.

The chain recombines TRBV7-7 with TRBJ2-2; TRBD2 is a possible D gene (6 bases). The CDR3 sequence is 18 residues long. Germline V gene lookup returns CDR1 SSHAT and CDR2 FNYEAQ (reference sequence). V gave up 1 base and J gave up 4 bases, with 19 bases separating them. CDR3 DNA sequence: TGTGCCAGCAGCTTAGGCCCTCCCGGAGGGCCGGGCACCGGGGAGCTGTTTTTT. Encoded protein: CASSLGPPGGPGTGELFF.

V gene TRBV7-2 combines with J gene TRBJ2-7; 11 nucleotides agree with TRBD1. The CDR3 covers 14 residues. J lost 5 bases, V lost 5 bases, and 5 bases had no gene match. Germline CDR1 is SGHTA and CDR2 is FQGNSA. The CDR3 DNA follows: TGTGCCAGCAGCCCGCGGACAGGGGGCCACGAGCAGTACTTC. Amino acids: CASSPRTGGHEQYF. The complete variable domain, with remaining parts taken from reference TRBV7-2 and TRBJ2-7, reads GAGVSQSPSNKVTEKGKDVELRCDPISGHTALYWYRQSLGQGLEFLIYFQGNSAPDKSGLPSDRFSAERTGGSVSTLTIQRTQQEDSAVYLCASSPRTGGHEQYFGPGTRLTVT.

V and J are TRBV7-2 and TRBJ2-5; a weak D match, TRBD2 (5 bases). CDR1 is SGHTA and CDR2 is FQGNSA in the germline V gene. The CDR3 consists of 13 residues. V dropped 3 bases and J dropped 4 bases, with 9 bases sitting between them. The CDR3 sequence is CASSLVGGETQYF. The CDR3 DNA sequence: TGTGCCAGCAGCTTGGTTGGAGGAGAGACCCAGTACTTC.

J is TRBJ1-2 and V is TRBV19; no definite D call. V shed 5 bases and J shed 0 bases, with 7 bases lying between them. CDR1 and CDR2 from the germline V gene are LNHDA and SQIVND (reference sequence). The CDR3 covers 13 residues. The CDR3 is CASSPTPNYGYTF. As DNA, the CDR3 is TGTGCCAGTAGTCCAACACCTAACTATGGCTACACCTTC.

The J gene is TRBJ1-3, the V gene TRBV2; 7 bases map to TRBD1. Germline lookup yields CDR1 SNHLY and CDR2 FYNNEI. The junction had 6 bases not matched to a gene; V was cut back by 6 bases and J by 1 base. The CDR3 totals 15 residues. This chain's CDR3 is CASRPTGFSGNTIYF. DNA for the CDR3: TGTGCCAGCAGGCCGACAGGGTTTTCTGGAAACACCATATATTTT.

The chain employs TRBV6-6 and TRBJ2-7; TRBD1 is a possible D gene (7 bases). This CDR3 has 16 amino acids. Germline assignment: CDR1 MNHNY and CDR2 SVGAGI (reference sequence). V was trimmed by 5 bases and J by 3 bases, leaving 20 bases between them. CDR3 in amino acids: CASSTRRGDSHYEQYF. The CDR3 region has the DNA TGTGCCAGCAGTACCCGGAGGGGGGACAGCCACTACGAGCAGTACTTC.

This chain links TRBV28 with TRBJ2-3; 11 bases align to TRBD2. V shed 6 bases and J 2 bases; nucleotides not matched to a gene: 7. The CDR3 length is 16 residues. Germline loops: CDR1 MDHEN, CDR2 SYDVKM. The CDR3 protein is CASRSLAGGFTDTQYF. The CDR3 nucleotides are TGTGCCAGCAGATCGCTAGCGGGGGGTTTCACAGATACGCAGTATTTT.

The chain uses TRBV5-1 and TRBJ2-5; maybe TRBD1 (6 bases). The V gene's germline CDR1 is SGHRS and CDR2 YFSETQ. V was trimmed by 5 bases and J by 2 bases, leaving 10 bases between them. CDR3 length equals 13 residues. The CDR3 loop is CASSRTEQETQYF. The CDR3 region has the DNA TGCGCCAGCAGTCGGACAGAACAAGAGACCCAGTACTTC.

This CDR3 is CASSYSPSGGSYEQYF. DNA of the CDR3: TGTGCCAGCAGTTACTCGCCTAGCGGGGGCTCCTACGAGCAGTACTTC. The chain combines TRBV6-5 with TRBJ2-7; 10 nucleotides line up with TRBD2. CDR3 length equals 16 residues. The V segment lost 0 bases and the J segment 0 bases; nucleotides outside the gene matches: 2. Germline V gene data show CDR1 as MNHEY and CDR2 as SVGAGI.

This sequence joins TRBV6-5 and TRBJ1-1; 7 nucleotides match TRBD1. The CDR3 consists of 15 residues. The junction had 12 bases not matched to a gene; V was cut back by 9 bases and J by 2 bases. From germline, CDR1 is MNHEY and CDR2 SVGAGI. CDR3: CASVTTGLLNTEAFF. The CDR3 region has the DNA TGTGCCAGTGTAACGACAGGGCTTCTTAACACTGAAGCTTTCTTT.

The chain employs TRBV2 and TRBJ2-5, with a possible D match to TRBD2 (7 bases). Germline CDR1 reads SNHLY; CDR2 reads FYNNEI. V lost 2 bases, J lost 5 bases, and 9 bases lay in between. The CDR3 has 13 residues. The CDR3 spells CASSERGGETQYF. In DNA form, the CDR3 reads TGTGCCAGCAGTGAAAGGGGGGGGGAGACCCAGTACTTC.

This chain uses TRBV15 with TRBJ2-2; 8 bases match TRBD2. The CDR3 contains 15 residues. Per germline, CDR1 LNHNV and CDR2 YYDKDF (reference sequence). Unmatched junction bases numbered 13, after V lost 9 bases and J lost 7 bases. CDR3 in amino acids: CATKHSGGAHGELFF. DNA for the CDR3: TGTGCCACGAAACACTCGGGGGGGGCCCACGGGGAGCTGTTTTTT.

The rearrangement joins TRBV4-1 to TRBJ1-5; no clear D gene. CDR1 is MGHRA, CDR2 YSYEKL, per germline. This CDR3 has 16 residues. Trimming pared 0 bases from V and 1 base from J, leaving 10 bases between. The CDR3 protein is CASSQDLGGSNQPQHF. CDR3 nucleotide sequence: TGCGCCAGCAGCCAAGATCTAGGAGGAAGCAATCAGCCCCAGCATTTT.